A single sample is the source of the 29 T cell receptor beta chains below, sequenced in a study of tumor T cells in aggressive B-cell lymphoma (TCRdb year 2017). Library construction relied on the immunoSEQ multiplex PCR assay. The clones in this table, taken by TCRdb from immuneACCESS, are in-frame only. Not every clone is retained; where verified, under half of the shortfall comes from an unresolved V gene, and the cause of the rest is unknown. The sample table shows some 4,200 clones, and around 92% are seen once. The ten largest clones represent 2% to 2.5% of the sample. The sample taken for sequencing was tumor tissue. The receptors were sampled from an adult with diffuse large B cell lymphoma.

J is TRBJ1-2 and V is TRBV5-8; TRBD1 might be the D (5 bases). CDR3 length equals 13 residues. Germline CDR1 reads SGHTS; CDR2 reads YDEGEE. V lost 0 bases to trimming and J lost 2 bases, with 5 bases between them. The chain's CDR3 is CASSLAGNYGYTF. The DNA of the CDR3 is TGTGCCAGCAGCTTGGCAGGGAACTATGGCTACACCTTC.

This sequence joins TRBV9 and TRBJ2-6; D uncertain. The CDR3 runs 16 residues. V was trimmed by 4 bases and J by 0 bases, leaving 11 bases between them. Germline CDR1 and CDR2: SGDLS and YYNGEE. This CDR3 reads CASSPKEFSGANVLTF. CDR3 bases: TGTGCCAGCAGCCCCAAAGAGTTCTCTGGGGCCAACGTCCTGACTTTC.

Concerning this clone itself: An end of the junction does not agree with germline; a read error may underlie this. The rearrangement links TRBV6-5 to TRBJ2-7; D not certain. The CDR3 has 12 amino acids. Germline V gene lookup returns CDR1 MNHEY and CDR2 SVGAGI. The CDR3 is CASSNSLMEQYF. CDR3 DNA sequence: TGTGCCAGCAGTAACTCTTTAATGGAGCAGTACTTC.

The gene calls are TRBV28 and TRBJ2-2, with TRBD2 identical over 11 bases. This CDR3 region has 17 residues. The germline gives CDR1 MDHEN, CDR2 SYDVKM. V lost 5 bases, J lost 3 bases, and 8 bases stayed unmatched. CDR3 sequence (DNA): TGTGCCAGCAGTCCCTTAGCGGGAGGGCCGGACACCGGGGAGCTGTTTTTT. This gives the protein CASSPLAGGPDTGELFF.

V usage is TRBV7-8 and J usage is TRBJ2-5, with TRBD1 identical over 8 bases. The CDR3 covers 14 residues. Germline CDR1 is SGHVS and CDR2 is FQNEAQ. The V gene end was trimmed by 6 bases and the J gene end by 2 bases; junction bases not matched to a gene: 5. For the CDR3, the DNA is TGTGCCAGCAGACCACGGACAGGGCAAGAGACCCAGTACTTC. Protein sequence: CASRPRTGQETQYF.

This sequence joins TRBV7-9 and TRBJ2-7, with D possibly matching TRBD1 (6 bases). The germline CDR1 and CDR2 sequences are SEHNR and FQNEAQ (reference sequence). This CDR3 region has 14 residues. Trimming took 4 bases from V and 3 from J, leaving 13 bases between them. The CDR3, as DNA: TGTGCCAGCAGCTCACAGGGAGTCGGCTACGAGCAGTACTTC. Its protein product is CASSSQGVGYEQYF. The full variable domain, completed using reference TRBV7-9 and TRBJ2-7, is DTGVSQNPRHKITKRGQNVTFRCDPISEHNRLYWYRQTLGQGPEFLTYFQNEAQLEKSRLLSDRFSAERPKGSFSTLEIQRTEQGDSAMYLCASSSQGVGYEQYFGPGTRLTVT.

V is TRBV6-5 and J is TRBJ1-3, with D hard to call. Germline-derived CDR1 and CDR2 are MNHEY and SVGAGI. CDR3 length equals 14 residues. V was clipped by 6 bases and J by 1 base, with 10 bases between them. The CDR3 DNA reads as TGTGCCAGCAGGGACTTATGGTCTGGAAACACCATATATTTT. It translates to CASRDLWSGNTIYF.

The V call is TRBV5-4, the J call TRBJ1-1; D gene ambiguous. The CDR3 has 15 amino acids. Trimming shortened V by 4 bases and J by 4 bases, and 17 bases separated the two germline ends. Germline V gene data show CDR1 as SGHNT and CDR2 as YYREEE (reference sequence). The CDR3 reads CASSREHVDSTEAFF. CDR3 nucleotides: TGTGCCAGCAGCCGAGAACACGTCGACTCCACTGAAGCTTTCTTT.

The V gene is TRBV27, the J gene TRBJ1-2, with no clear D. CDR1 and CDR2 from the germline V gene are MNHEY and SMNVEV (reference sequence). The V gene lost 7 bases and the J gene lost 8 bases, with 11 bases spanning the gap. The CDR3 extends over 11 amino acids. CDR3 in amino acids: CASTLFFGYTF. Here the CDR3 DNA reads TGTGCCAGCACCCTATTCTTCGGCTACACCTTC.

V and J are TRBV12-5 and TRBJ2-2; 8 bases are a match to TRBD2. Germline V gene lookup returns CDR1 LGHNT and CDR2 FRNRAP. The CDR3 loop spans 15 amino acids. The V segment lost 2 bases and the J segment 6 bases; nucleotides outside the gene matches: 5. The CDR3 is CASGLREGPAGELFF. The CDR3, as DNA: TGTGCTAGTGGTTTGCGGGAGGGACCGGCCGGGGAGCTGTTTTTT.

J is TRBJ1-5 and V is TRBV6-5; D gene unclear. Germline V gene sequence: CDR1 MNHEY, CDR2 SVGAGI. Trimming left V 6 bases short and J 8 bases short, with 20 bases between. This CDR3 is built from 15 residues. The CDR3: CASRTRRDIGEPQHF. DNA of the CDR3: TGTGCCAGCAGAACCCGGAGAGACATCGGGGAGCCCCAGCATTTT.

V usage is TRBV9 and J usage is TRBJ2-7; TRBD2 matches at 10 bases. CDR3 length: 14 amino acids. Germline assignment: CDR1 SGDLS and CDR2 YYNGEE. The junction had 3 bases not matched to a gene; V was cut back by 3 bases and J by 3 bases. As DNA, the CDR3 is TGTGCCAGCAGCGGGGGACTAGCGATCTACGAGCAGTACTTC. It is translated as CASSGGLAIYEQYF.

This clone was detected a few times. The chain has TRBV7-6 and TRBJ2-1, with 11 positions matching TRBD2. Per germline, CDR1 SGHVS and CDR2 FNYEAQ. V lost 5 bases, J lost 4 bases, and 4 bases stayed unmatched. The CDR3 has 15 amino acids. This CDR3 is CASSRTSGLYNEQFF. The CDR3 DNA is TGTGCCAGCAGCCGGACTAGCGGGCTTTACAATGAGCAGTTCTTC.

This chain connects TRBV2 to TRBJ2-1; D is unclear. This CDR3 has 13 residues. V lost 4 bases, J lost 12 bases, and 16 bases lay in between. Germline V lookup: CDR1 SNHLY, CDR2 FYNNEI. CDR3 DNA: TGTGCCAGCAGTGTCCAGCGAGCCAAAGGGCAGTTCTTC. It yields the protein CASSVQRAKGQFF.

V usage is TRBV30 and J usage is TRBJ2-5; D perhaps matches TRBD1 (5 bases). The CDR3 totals 13 residues. Trimming took off 1 base at V and 6 bases at J, with 12 bases between the two ends. Germline CDR1 GTSNPN, CDR2 SVGIG (reference sequence). The CDR3 region is CAWSGGDRQTQYF. The DNA for the CDR3 is TGTGCCTGGAGTGGGGGCGATCGACAGACCCAGTACTTC.

For the CDR3, the DNA is TGTGCCACCAGCAGAGATACGCGAGATGGACTAGCGGGAGGGCCCCTCAGATACTTC. It translates to CATSRDTRDGLAGGPLRYF. The gene calls are TRBV15 and TRBJ2-7, with 15 bases that match TRBD2. Germline V lookup: CDR1 LNHNV, CDR2 YYDKDF (reference sequence). With V trimmed by 0 bases and J by 13 bases, 19 bases remained unmatched. The CDR3 is made up of 19 amino acids.

This clone occurred a few times. J is TRBJ2-3 and V is TRBV29-1; TRBD2 agrees at 9 bases. There are 17 residues in the CDR3. Germline CDR1 is SQVTM and CDR2 is ANQGSEA. The ends lost 0 bases at V and 3 bases at J; junction bases unmatched: 10. CDR3 DNA: TGCAGCGTTGAAGATTGGGAGCGGGAGGTGGAAACAGATACGCAGTATTTT. It is translated as CSVEDWEREVETDTQYF.

The V call is TRBV13, the J call TRBJ2-1; TRBD2 agrees at 10 bases. With 2 bases clipped from V and 4 bases from J, the junction kept 5 bases outside the gene matches. CDR3 length: 16 amino acids. Per the germline V gene, CDR1 is PRHDT and CDR2 is FYEKMQ (reference sequence). The CDR3 loop is CASSLRTSGPYNEQFF. The CDR3 nucleotides are TGTGCCAGCAGCTTAAGGACTAGCGGCCCTTACAATGAGCAGTTCTTC.

The chain combines TRBV7-2 with TRBJ2-5, with D possibly matching TRBD2 (5 bases). The CDR3 is 16 residues long. The V gene's germline CDR1 is SGHTA and CDR2 FQGNSA. V lost 4 bases and J 5 bases, leaving 20 bases between the germline ends. The CDR3 loop is CASSSPRRTRLETQYF. CDR3 in DNA: TGTGCCAGCAGCTCCCCGAGGAGGACTCGTCTCGAGACCCAGTACTTC.

Comment on this clone: Its ends do not fully match the called genes, so a read error is possible. V usage is TRBV7-2 and J usage is TRBJ1-3, with D perhaps TRBD1 (5 bases). Germline CDR1 is SGHTA and CDR2 is FQGNSA. This CDR3 contains 14 residues. The CDR3 DNA is TGTGTCAGCAGCCGCCGGGGGGCTGGAAACACCATATATTTT. It yields the protein CVSSRRGAGNTIYF.

The rearrangement uses TRBV5-6 and TRBJ2-2; TRBD2 matches 8 bases. V lost 0 bases and J lost 7; bases outside the gene matches: 5. CDR3 length: 15 amino acids. Germline lookup yields CDR1 SGHDT and CDR2 YYEEEE. The CDR3 DNA follows: TGTGCCAGCAGCTTGGACGGGAGGGCCGGCGGGGAGCTGTTTTTT. Its protein product is CASSLDGRAGGELFF. Full variable domain (outside the CDR3, taken from reference TRBV5-6 and TRBJ2-2): DAGVTQSPTHLIKTRGQQVTLRCSPKSGHDTVSWYQQALGQGPQFIFQYYEEEERQRGNFPDRFSGHQFPNYSSELNVNALLLGDSALYLCASSLDGRAGGELFFGEGSRLTVL.

A word on this clone: A read error may account for a junction end that differs from germline. The CDR3 nucleotides read TGTGCCAACAGCTTAGCAGGACTAGCGGGCAATGAGCAGTTCTTC. It specifies CANSLAGLAGNEQFF. The chain uses TRBV11-3 and TRBJ2-1; 11 bases are a match to TRBD2. This CDR3 contains 15 residues. CDR1 is SGHNT, CDR2 YENEEA, per germline. Full variable domain (missing parts from reference TRBV11-3 and TRBJ2-1): EAGVVQSPRYKIIEKKQPVAFWCNPISGHNTLYWYLQNLGQGPELLIRYENEEAVDDSQLPKDRFSAERLKGVDSTLKIQPAELGDSAVYLCANSLAGLAGNEQFFGPGTRLTVL.

The rearrangement uses TRBV7-6 and TRBJ2-5; tentatively, D is TRBD2 (7 bases). CDR1 SGHVS and CDR2 FNYEAQ come from the germline V gene. This CDR3 spans 13 amino acids. Trimming took 7 bases from V and 11 from J, leaving 20 bases between them. CDR3 sequence: CASTKGVGGEQYF. The CDR3 coding sequence is TGTGCCAGCACCAAGGGGGTGGGGGGGGAGCAGTACTTC. Filled out from reference TRBV7-6 and TRBJ2-5, the complete variable domain reads GAGVSQSPRYKVTKRGQDVALRCDPISGHVSLYWYRQALGQGPEFLTYFNYEAQQDKSGLPNDRFSAERPEGSISTLTIQRTEQRDSAMYRCASTKGVGGEQYFGPGTRLLVL.

This clone showed up just a few times. The V gene is TRBV2, the J gene TRBJ2-5; tentatively, D is TRBD1 (6 bases). V was clipped by 6 bases and J by 5 bases, with 13 bases between them. Germline V gives CDR1 SNHLY, CDR2 FYNNEI. This CDR3 region has 13 residues. The chain's CDR3 is CASSSDRPETQYF. DNA for the CDR3: TGTGCCAGCAGCAGCGACAGGCCGGAGACCCAGTACTTC.

This clone was observed once. The chain combines TRBV14 with TRBJ1-4; D perhaps matches TRBD1 (6 bases). Germline assignment: CDR1 SGHDN and CDR2 FVKESK. The V gene lost 3 bases and the J gene lost 6 bases, with 17 bases spanning the gap. The CDR3 has 16 residues. CDR3 loop: CASSHLVGGGDEKLFF. The CDR3 DNA follows: TGTGCCAGCAGCCACCTCGTGGGGGGGGGCGATGAAAAACTGTTTTTT.

As for this clone: The junction differs from germline at one of its ends, possibly a read error. The chain uses TRBV11-2 and TRBJ2-7; a weak D match, TRBD2 (6 bases). Germline V gene sequence: CDR1 SGHAT, CDR2 FQNNGV. This CDR3 is built from 15 residues. The CDR3 reads CASSQIAGLDYGQYF. The CDR3 DNA reads as TGTGCCAGCAGCCAAATCGCGGGACTGGACTACGGGCAGTACTTC.

In the case of this clone: Other DNA sequences in this specimen translate into the identical CDR3. V and J are TRBV18 and TRBJ2-7; D perhaps matches TRBD2 (6 bases). The CDR3 spans 12 residues. Germline V lookup: CDR1 KGHSH, CDR2 LQKENI. V was pared by 3 bases and J by 4 bases, with 7 bases between. The CDR3 loop reads CASSPRGYEQYF. CDR3 bases: TGTGCCAGCTCACCGCGGGGTTACGAGCAGTACTTC.

The rearrangement joins TRBV13 to TRBJ2-7, with 14 bases identical to TRBD2. The CDR3 has 14 residues. Germline CDR1 and CDR2: PRHDT and FYEKMQ (reference sequence). V was clipped by 4 bases and J by 8 bases; unmatched bases: 4. CDR3 DNA sequence: TGTGCCAGCAGCTCGGGACTAGCGGGAGTCAAGCAGTACTTC. It is translated as CASSSGLAGVKQYF.

This chain connects TRBV7-2 to TRBJ2-3; 8 bases agree with TRBD2. The CDR3 length is 15 residues. Germline V lookup: CDR1 SGHTA, CDR2 FQGNSA. The J segment lost 5 bases and the V segment lost 2 bases, leaving 6 bases of the junction unmatched. In nucleotides, the CDR3 is TGTGCCAGCAGCTTATTCAGCGGGGGAAGAGATACGCAGTATTTT. As protein: CASSLFSGGRDTQYF.